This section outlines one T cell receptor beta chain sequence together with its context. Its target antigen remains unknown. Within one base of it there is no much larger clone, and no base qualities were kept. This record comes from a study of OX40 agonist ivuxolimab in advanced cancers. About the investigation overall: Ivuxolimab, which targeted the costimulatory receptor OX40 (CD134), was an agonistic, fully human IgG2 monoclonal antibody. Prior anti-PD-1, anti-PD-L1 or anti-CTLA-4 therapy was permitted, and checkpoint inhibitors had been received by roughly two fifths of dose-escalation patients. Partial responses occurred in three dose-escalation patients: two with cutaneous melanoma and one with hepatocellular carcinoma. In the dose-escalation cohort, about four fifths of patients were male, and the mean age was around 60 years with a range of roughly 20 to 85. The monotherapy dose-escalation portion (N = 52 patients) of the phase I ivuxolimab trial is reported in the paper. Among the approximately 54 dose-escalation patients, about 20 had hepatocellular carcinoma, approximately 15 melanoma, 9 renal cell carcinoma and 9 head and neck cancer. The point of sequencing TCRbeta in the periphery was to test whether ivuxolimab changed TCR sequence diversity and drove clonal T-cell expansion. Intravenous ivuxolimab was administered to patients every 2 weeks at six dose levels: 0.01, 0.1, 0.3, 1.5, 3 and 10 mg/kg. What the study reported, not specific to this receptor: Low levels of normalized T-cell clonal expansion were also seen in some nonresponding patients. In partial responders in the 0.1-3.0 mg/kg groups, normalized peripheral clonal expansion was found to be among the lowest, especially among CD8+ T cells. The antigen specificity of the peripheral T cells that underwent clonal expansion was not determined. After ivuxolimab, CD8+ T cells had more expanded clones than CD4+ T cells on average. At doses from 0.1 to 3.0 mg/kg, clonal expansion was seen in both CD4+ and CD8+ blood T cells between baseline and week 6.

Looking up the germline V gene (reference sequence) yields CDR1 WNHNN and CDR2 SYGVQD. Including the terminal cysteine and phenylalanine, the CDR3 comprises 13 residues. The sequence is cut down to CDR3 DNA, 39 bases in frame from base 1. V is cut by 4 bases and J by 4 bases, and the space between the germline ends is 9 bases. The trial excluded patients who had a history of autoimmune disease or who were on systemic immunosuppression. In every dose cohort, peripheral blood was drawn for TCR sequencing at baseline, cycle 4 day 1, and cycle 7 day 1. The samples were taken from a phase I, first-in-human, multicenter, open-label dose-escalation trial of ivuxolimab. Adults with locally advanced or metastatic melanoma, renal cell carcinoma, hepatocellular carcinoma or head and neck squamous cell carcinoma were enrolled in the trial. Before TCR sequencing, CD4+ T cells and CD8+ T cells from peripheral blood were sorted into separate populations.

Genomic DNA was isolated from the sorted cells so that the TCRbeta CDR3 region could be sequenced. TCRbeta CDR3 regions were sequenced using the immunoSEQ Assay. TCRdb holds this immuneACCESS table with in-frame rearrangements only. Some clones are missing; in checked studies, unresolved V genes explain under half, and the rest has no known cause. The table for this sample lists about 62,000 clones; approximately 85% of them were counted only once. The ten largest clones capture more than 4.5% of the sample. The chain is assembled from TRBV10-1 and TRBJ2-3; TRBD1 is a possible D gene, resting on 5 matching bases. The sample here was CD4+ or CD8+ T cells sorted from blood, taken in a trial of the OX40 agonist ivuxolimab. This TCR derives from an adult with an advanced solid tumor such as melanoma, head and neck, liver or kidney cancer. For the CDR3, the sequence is CASSVQAPDTQYF. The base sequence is TGCGCCAGCAGTGTACAGGCCCCAGATACGCAGTATTTT.